These T cell receptor beta chains were read from a single sample in a study of blood T cell repertoires in COVID-19. Using immunoSEQ multiplex PCR, the repertoire was profiled, and TCRdb retains in-frame clones only, with some absent. The data hold 250,000 to 300,000 clones, with 75% to 95% observed a single time. The sequenced sample was PBMCs or T cells enriched from blood (not recorded which). These receptors were collected from a woman aged 30 to 39 who had recovered from COVID-19. Each CDR3 is given with its conserved first and last residue. Fields, in order: CDR3 DNA, CDR3 protein, clone size, D gene, V gene, J gene. D genes are given only for firm matches. A row's size may be missing; if present it is once, few, many or a size class.

cdr3_nt: TGTGCCAGCAGCTTAGCGGTAGCCAGTATTGAAGCTTTCTTT
cdr3_aa: CASSLAVASIEAFF
clone_size: -
d_call: -
v_call: TRBV7-2
j_call: TRBJ1-1

cdr3_nt: TGTGCCAGCAGCGCCCCCCGGACAGGGGTCAGTGGAGATACGCAGTATTTT
cdr3_aa: CASSAPRTGVSGDTQYF
clone_size: -
d_call: TRBD1
v_call: TRBV9
j_call: TRBJ2-3

cdr3_nt: TGTGCCAGCAGCCCCGCTACTAACAATGAGCAGTTCTTC
cdr3_aa: CASSPATNNEQFF
clone_size: -
d_call: -
v_call: TRBV5-4
j_call: TRBJ2-1

cdr3_nt: TGTGCCAGTAGTATGAAAGGGGGCACTGAAGCTTTCTTT
cdr3_aa: CASSMKGGTEAFF
clone_size: once
d_call: -
v_call: TRBV19
j_call: TRBJ1-1

cdr3_nt: TGTGCCAGCAGCTCCAGAGGTTTGGGTTCACCCCTCCACTTT
cdr3_aa: CASSSRGLGSPLHF
clone_size: -
d_call: -
v_call: TRBV7-2
j_call: TRBJ1-6

cdr3_nt: TGTGCCAGCAGCTTAACTCAGGCCAGCTCCTACAATGAGCAGTTCTTC
cdr3_aa: CASSLTQASSYNEQFF
clone_size: -
d_call: -
v_call: TRBV7-3
j_call: TRBJ2-1

cdr3_nt: TGTGCCAGCAGACTATCCGGGTCCTTTACCTACGAGCAGTACTTC
cdr3_aa: CASRLSGSFTYEQYF
clone_size: -
d_call: -
v_call: TRBV5-6
j_call: TRBJ2-7

cdr3_nt: TGTGCCAGCAGCTTAGGGACAGGGAATGAAAAACTGTTTTTT
cdr3_aa: CASSLGTGNEKLFF
clone_size: -
d_call: TRBD1
v_call: TRBV11-2
j_call: TRBJ1-4

cdr3_nt: TGTGCCAGTAGTATAGGGGGGGTTAGCAATCAGCCCCAGCATTTT
cdr3_aa: CASSIGGVSNQPQHF
clone_size: -
d_call: -
v_call: TRBV19
j_call: TRBJ1-5

cdr3_nt: TGTGCCATCACCCGGACAGGGTCTGGAAACACCATATATTTT
cdr3_aa: CAITRTGSGNTIYF
clone_size: -
d_call: TRBD1
v_call: TRBV10-3
j_call: TRBJ1-3

cdr3_nt: TGTGCCAGCAGCTACTCCTACAGGGTTCTTGGATACGAGCAGTACTTC
cdr3_aa: CASSYSYRVLGYEQYF
clone_size: -
d_call: -
v_call: TRBV28
j_call: TRBJ2-7

cdr3_nt: TGTGCCAGCAGCTTAGTTGGGACAGGGGTCAGCAATGAGCAGTTCTTC
cdr3_aa: CASSLVGTGVSNEQFF
clone_size: -
d_call: TRBD1
v_call: TRBV7-6
j_call: TRBJ2-1

cdr3_nt: TGTGCCAGCAGCGTAGCCGGACTAGCGGGAGCCCCCCGGGATACGCAGTATTTT
cdr3_aa: CASSVAGLAGAPRDTQYF
clone_size: -
d_call: TRBD2
v_call: TRBV9
j_call: TRBJ2-3

cdr3_nt: TGTGCCACCTCCTCTGCGGGGGGAACAGATACGCAGTATTTT
cdr3_aa: CATSSAGGTDTQYF
clone_size: -
d_call: TRBD2
v_call: TRBV24-1
j_call: TRBJ2-3

cdr3_nt: TGTGCCAGCAGCTCCGGACTAGCCTTCTACCAAGAGACCCAGTACTTC
cdr3_aa: CASSSGLAFYQETQYF
clone_size: -
d_call: TRBD2
v_call: TRBV11-2
j_call: TRBJ2-5

cdr3_nt: TGTGCCTGGAGTGTAAGGGGGGGCAGGGGCCTCTATGGCTACACCTTC
cdr3_aa: CAWSVRGGRGLYGYTF
clone_size: -
d_call: -
v_call: TRBV30
j_call: TRBJ1-2

cdr3_nt: TGTGCCAGTAGTATAGAGGATGAGGAGAGCACTGAAGCTTTCTTT
cdr3_aa: CASSIEDEESTEAFF
clone_size: -
d_call: -
v_call: TRBV19
j_call: TRBJ1-1

cdr3_nt: TGCGCCAGCAGCCAAGATCCAGCGATCACCTACGAGCAGTACTTC
cdr3_aa: CASSQDPAITYEQYF
clone_size: -
d_call: -
v_call: TRBV4-1
j_call: TRBJ2-7

cdr3_nt: TGTGCCAGCAGCCCTCAGGATGCTACCCCAGTTGGGACCCAGTACTTC
cdr3_aa: CASSPQDATPVGTQYF
clone_size: few
d_call: -
v_call: TRBV7-6
j_call: TRBJ2-5

cdr3_nt: TGTGCCAGTAGTATCAGCAGGGCCAAAGGTGAAAAACTGTTTTTT
cdr3_aa: CASSISRAKGEKLFF
clone_size: -
d_call: -
v_call: TRBV19
j_call: TRBJ1-4

cdr3_nt: TGCGCCAGCAGCCAGGCATCGACAGGCCGCTCTGGGGCCAACGTCCTGACTTTC
cdr3_aa: CASSQASTGRSGANVLTF
clone_size: -
d_call: -
v_call: TRBV4-1
j_call: TRBJ2-6

cdr3_nt: TGTGCCAGCTCACCACAAGGGGTAGGGGAAAAACTGTTTTTT
cdr3_aa: CASSPQGVGEKLFF
clone_size: -
d_call: -
v_call: TRBV18
j_call: TRBJ1-4

cdr3_nt: TGTGCCAGTAGTAAAAGTGAGGTTGAAAAACTGTTTTTT
cdr3_aa: CASSKSEVEKLFF
clone_size: few
d_call: -
v_call: TRBV19
j_call: TRBJ1-4

cdr3_nt: TGCGCCACCAAGAATTACCCGACAGGGGATACTGAAGCTTTCTTT
cdr3_aa: CATKNYPTGDTEAFF
clone_size: -
d_call: TRBD1
v_call: TRBV4-3
j_call: TRBJ1-1

cdr3_nt: TGCAGCCTCCAAAGGTCAGGGGTGAATGGCTACACCTTC
cdr3_aa: CSLQRSGVNGYTF
clone_size: -
d_call: -
v_call: TRBV29-1
j_call: TRBJ1-2

cdr3_nt: TGTGCCAGCAGCCCCCGACAGGGTTGGTCCTACGAGCAGTACTTC
cdr3_aa: CASSPRQGWSYEQYF
clone_size: -
d_call: TRBD1
v_call: TRBV13
j_call: TRBJ2-7

cdr3_nt: TGTGCCAGCAGACCCACAGGGGTTAACACCGGGGAGCTGTTTTTT
cdr3_aa: CASRPTGVNTGELFF
clone_size: -
d_call: TRBD1
v_call: TRBV2
j_call: TRBJ2-2

cdr3_nt: TGTGCCAGCAGCCCAAGACTAGCGGGAGGGGATGAGCAGTTCTTC
cdr3_aa: CASSPRLAGGDEQFF
clone_size: few
d_call: TRBD2
v_call: TRBV7-2
j_call: TRBJ2-1

cdr3_nt: TGTGCCAGCAGTTCAATTACAGGGCAGAATCAGCCCCAGCATTTT
cdr3_aa: CASSSITGQNQPQHF
clone_size: -
d_call: -
v_call: TRBV28
j_call: TRBJ1-5

cdr3_nt: TGTGCCAGCAGCAATGTTAACCACAGGGCAGTGGGTGGCTACACCTTC
cdr3_aa: CASSNVNHRAVGGYTF
clone_size: -
d_call: -
v_call: TRBV21-1
j_call: TRBJ1-2

cdr3_nt: TGCAGCGGCCGGGACAGGGCGATGGAGACCCAGTACTTC
cdr3_aa: CSGRDRAMETQYF
clone_size: -
d_call: TRBD1
v_call: TRBV29-1
j_call: TRBJ2-5

cdr3_nt: TGTGCCAGCAGCCCCTGGACAGGGGGCGATCAGCCCCAGCATTTT
cdr3_aa: CASSPWTGGDQPQHF
clone_size: -
d_call: TRBD1
v_call: TRBV6-5
j_call: TRBJ1-5

cdr3_nt: TGTGCCACCAGTGAAGGCAGCGCCTACGAGCAGTACTTC
cdr3_aa: CATSEGSAYEQYF
clone_size: once
d_call: -
v_call: TRBV24-1
j_call: TRBJ2-7

cdr3_nt: TGTGCCAGCAACCCCGGGGGAGCGGCCTACGAGCAGTACTTC
cdr3_aa: CASNPGGAAYEQYF
clone_size: -
d_call: -
v_call: TRBV9
j_call: TRBJ2-7

cdr3_nt: TGTGCCAGCAGCCACAGGACAGGGATGAACACTGAAGCTTTCTTT
cdr3_aa: CASSHRTGMNTEAFF
clone_size: -
d_call: TRBD1
v_call: TRBV3-1/TRBV3-2
j_call: TRBJ1-1

cdr3_nt: TGTGCCAGCAACCAGGGAGGGGCTGGAAACACCATATATTTT
cdr3_aa: CASNQGGAGNTIYF
clone_size: -
d_call: -
v_call: TRBV28
j_call: TRBJ1-3

cdr3_nt: TGTGCCAGTAGTATCACTAGCGGGAGAGTCTACGAGCAGTACTTC
cdr3_aa: CASSITSGRVYEQYF
clone_size: -
d_call: TRBD2
v_call: TRBV19
j_call: TRBJ2-7

cdr3_nt: TGTGCCAGCAGCGTAGTAGGGCAGGGCGAGCAGTACTTC
cdr3_aa: CASSVVGQGEQYF
clone_size: -
d_call: -
v_call: TRBV9
j_call: TRBJ2-7

cdr3_nt: TGTGCCAGCAGCTTTGTCGAGCGGGAGGGTGTCGAGCAGTACTTC
cdr3_aa: CASSFVEREGVEQYF
clone_size: -
d_call: TRBD2
v_call: TRBV7-2
j_call: TRBJ2-7

cdr3_nt: TGTGCCAGCAGCTTAACTCCAAACACTGAAGCTTTCTTT
cdr3_aa: CASSLTPNTEAFF
clone_size: -
d_call: -
v_call: TRBV7-3
j_call: TRBJ1-1

cdr3_nt: TGTGCCATCAGTGAGCCCGGGACAGAAAGATTCTATGGCTACACCTTC
cdr3_aa: CAISEPGTERFYGYTF
clone_size: -
d_call: TRBD1
v_call: TRBV10-3
j_call: TRBJ1-2

cdr3_nt: TGCGCCAGCAGCCAAGTAGCTAGCGGGAGGCGCACAGATACGCAGTATTTT
cdr3_aa: CASSQVASGRRTDTQYF
clone_size: -
d_call: TRBD2
v_call: TRBV4-3
j_call: TRBJ2-3

cdr3_nt: TGTGCCAGCAGAAAGGGACAGGGCTACGAGCAGTACTTC
cdr3_aa: CASRKGQGYEQYF
clone_size: few
d_call: TRBD1
v_call: TRBV28
j_call: TRBJ2-7

cdr3_nt: TGTGCCACCAGTGATAGGGGAAGGACTAGCGGGAGGGAAGAGACCCAGTACTTC
cdr3_aa: CATSDRGRTSGREETQYF
clone_size: once
d_call: TRBD2
v_call: TRBV24-1
j_call: TRBJ2-5

cdr3_nt: TGCGCCAGCAGCCAAGCACCCCAGGGCAATGAGCAGTTCTTC
cdr3_aa: CASSQAPQGNEQFF
clone_size: -
d_call: -
v_call: TRBV4-3
j_call: TRBJ2-1

cdr3_nt: TGTGCCAGTCGTACAGGGGCGGGGGGTAGCTATGGCTACACCTTC
cdr3_aa: CASRTGAGGSYGYTF
clone_size: -
d_call: TRBD1
v_call: TRBV19
j_call: TRBJ1-2

cdr3_nt: TGTGCCAGTAGCAAACGGGAGTCGGGCTCCTACAATGAGCAGTTCTTC
cdr3_aa: CASSKRESGSYNEQFF
clone_size: -
d_call: -
v_call: TRBV19
j_call: TRBJ2-1

cdr3_nt: TGTGCCAGCAGCCGCACTCGGACAGTTTCTGAGAACGAGCAGTACTTC
cdr3_aa: CASSRTRTVSENEQYF
clone_size: -
d_call: -
v_call: TRBV14
j_call: TRBJ2-7

cdr3_nt: TGCAGCGTAACGAGAGCGGGAGTCGAAGATACGCAGTATTTT
cdr3_aa: CSVTRAGVEDTQYF
clone_size: -
d_call: TRBD2
v_call: TRBV29-1
j_call: TRBJ2-3

cdr3_nt: TGTGCCAGCAGCTTAAGGGGGACAGGGGGGACCCTTTTCACAGATACGCAGTATTTT
cdr3_aa: CASSLRGTGGTLFTDTQYF
clone_size: -
d_call: TRBD1
v_call: TRBV7-2
j_call: TRBJ2-3

cdr3_nt: TGTGCCAGCAGTTTATATGCGGGTCTCCTCCCCGAGCAGTACTTC
cdr3_aa: CASSLYAGLLPEQYF
clone_size: -
d_call: -
v_call: TRBV27
j_call: TRBJ2-7

cdr3_nt: TGTGCCAGCAGCCCCCCAGGGGGTCAGCCCCAGCATTTT
cdr3_aa: CASSPPGGQPQHF
clone_size: -
d_call: TRBD1
v_call: TRBV6-5
j_call: TRBJ1-5

cdr3_nt: TGTGCCACCAGTGATCCAGGACAGGGGGAAGAGACCCAGTACTTC
cdr3_aa: CATSDPGQGEETQYF
clone_size: -
d_call: TRBD1
v_call: TRBV24-1
j_call: TRBJ2-5

cdr3_nt: TGTGCCAGCAGCCGACAGGGGAAAAACCTATATCAGCCCCAGCATTTT
cdr3_aa: CASSRQGKNLYQPQHF
clone_size: -
d_call: TRBD1
v_call: TRBV3-1/TRBV3-2
j_call: TRBJ1-5

cdr3_nt: TGTGCCAGTAGTATAGTACCTAGCGGTGACAATGAGCAGTTCTTC
cdr3_aa: CASSIVPSGDNEQFF
clone_size: -
d_call: TRBD2
v_call: TRBV19
j_call: TRBJ2-1

cdr3_nt: TGTGCCAGCAGCTTAGTAGGGACGGGGGTAGTTCAGCCCCAGCATTTT
cdr3_aa: CASSLVGTGVVQPQHF
clone_size: -
d_call: -
v_call: TRBV7-9
j_call: TRBJ1-5

cdr3_nt: TGCGCCAGCAGCCAGGGGGCCGGGACTAACTATGGCTACACCTTC
cdr3_aa: CASSQGAGTNYGYTF
clone_size: -
d_call: -
v_call: TRBV4-3
j_call: TRBJ1-2

cdr3_nt: TGTGCCAGCAGCCAGTCCGGGGCGGGAGGCCCCTACGAGCAGTACTTC
cdr3_aa: CASSQSGAGGPYEQYF
clone_size: -
d_call: TRBD2
v_call: TRBV3-1/TRBV3-2
j_call: TRBJ2-7

cdr3_nt: TGTGCCAGCAGCTTAGGCGACATTCAGCCCCAGCATTTT
cdr3_aa: CASSLGDIQPQHF
clone_size: -
d_call: -
v_call: TRBV7-9
j_call: TRBJ1-5

cdr3_nt: TGTGCCAGCAGCTTAGATTCCGGACAGGGGGGCTACGAGCAGTACTTC
cdr3_aa: CASSLDSGQGGYEQYF
clone_size: -
d_call: TRBD1
v_call: TRBV7-6
j_call: TRBJ2-7